There are a few counts of the clone carrying this TCR beta chain. Germline CDR1 and CDR2: DFQATT and SNEGSKA (reference sequence). The V segment lost 1 base and the J segment 5 bases; nucleotides outside the gene matches: 10. The CDR3 extends over 15 amino acids. TCRdb reprocessed the RT-PCR reads with MiXCR, giving one entry per CDR3 protein. The repertoire includes more than 550,000 distinct CDR3 sequences, approximately 15% of them detected once, and 3.6% sits in the top ten. The V and J genes are TRBV20-1 and TRBJ2-7; TRBD1 matches at 8 bases. The sequence was collected from a female donor in good health, serving as a healthy control. Material for sequencing was memory CD4+ T cells from blood. The DNA for the CDR3 is TGCAGTGCTAGAGGTCGGACAGGGAGGCCCCACGAGCAGTACTTC. Its translation: CSARGRTGRPHEQYF.